This T cell receptor (beta chain) was identified during a study of cytomegalovirus exposure and HLA in healthy donors. Turning to the study itself: Researchers previously reported finding about 110 million unique TCR beta sequences from about 170 million T cells.

The CDR3 is 15 amino acids. Germline V gene sequence: CDR1 MNHEY, CDR2 SVGAGI. The V gene end was trimmed by 0 bases and the J gene end by 6 bases; junction bases not matched to a gene: 3. As concerns this clone: The antigen is unknown.

Study findings and constraints: The study listed approximately 170 cytomegalovirus-associated TCR beta chains. Later analysis associated a missense DCLRE1C variant with TCR beta V- and J-gene trimming. Among the sequence variants, a highly shared cluster was likely an artifact of sequencing.

The PCR used 60 Vbeta and 13 Jbeta primers. Assay: immunoSEQ multiplex PCR; the TCRdb copy retains only in-frame clones and omits some. The table has roughly 150,000 clones, approximately 80% seen once. This rearrangement joins TRBV6-5 to TRBJ2-2, with 8 positions matching TRBD2. This TCR derives from a man aged 30 to 45 in good health and CMV-seronegative. Sequencing was carried out using PBMCs. The CDR3 nucleotides are TGTGCCAGCAGTTACTCCCGGGGGGGATCCGGGGAGCTGTTTTTT. Its translation is CASSYSRGGSGELFF.